Shown below are 10 T cell receptor beta chains from a single sample sequenced in a study of regulatory T cells in long-lasting Graves disease (TCRdb year 2021). Per the publication, the time point label means: persistent/refractory GD, antithyroid drugs over 5 years with positive TRAb. RNA was extracted from PBMCs in TRIzol for both TCR sequencing and RNA sequencing. Libraries were made using multiplex PCR. Sequencing instrument: Illumina HiSeq 4000. TCR beta libraries were built with iRepertoire HTBI primers and Arm-PCR amplification of CDR3 regions. The public reads were run again by TCRdb, first through fastp at Q25 and then through MiXCR, and only productive beta chains were kept. Identical CDR3 proteins give one entry, which carries the most common genes and DNA. The sample table shows 500,000 to 700,000 distinct CDR3 sequences, and roughly 30% are seen once. Jointly, the top ten make up roughly 40% of the sample.

This specimen consisted of peripheral blood mononuclear cells (PBMCs), obtained when the disease was refractory, from a patient treated with antithyroid drugs. These receptors originate from a female donor with Graves disease.

This clonotype was observed at least ten times. This chain joins TRBV11-2 and TRBJ1-1; D call uncertain. Trimming took off 7 bases at V and 2 bases at J, with 14 bases between the two ends. This CDR3 comprises 14 residues. Germline loops: CDR1 SGHAT, CDR2 FQNNGV. CDR3 nucleotides: TGTGCCAGCACCCCACCCCCAGATAACACTGAAGCTTTCTTT. It is translated as CASTPPPDNTEAFF.

This clonotype was detected a few times. This rearrangement joins TRBV12-3 or TRBV12-4 to TRBJ1-2; D ambiguous. Deletions cut 5 bases from V and 4 bases from J, with 17 bases between. The CDR3 totals 15 residues. CDR3 nucleotide sequence: TGTGCCAGCAGTGCGGCGGCCCTGCCTCGCTATGGCTACACCTTC. Its protein is CASSAAALPRYGYTF.

The chain has TRBV5-5 and TRBJ2-5; 8 nucleotides match TRBD2. This CDR3 spans 16 amino acids. V was clipped by 0 bases and J by 4 bases; unmatched bases: 8. Germline V lookup: CDR1 SGHKS, CDR2 YYEKEE (reference sequence). In DNA, the CDR3 is TGTGCCAGCAGCTTGGACGGATCGGGAGGGCCAGAGACCCAGTACTTC. This gives the protein CASSLDGSGGPETQYF.

The chain has TRBV27 and TRBJ1-2, with D perhaps matching TRBD1 (6 bases). Germline CDR1 reads MNHEY; CDR2 reads SMNVEV (reference sequence). CDR3 length equals 14 residues. The V end lost 2 bases, the J end lost 5 bases, and 12 bases lay between the germline ends. The CDR3 nucleotides read TGTGCCAGCAGTTTAACCGGGACAAAATATGGCTACACCTTC. Translated: CASSLTGTKYGYTF.

This clonotype was seen at least ten times. The rearrangement links TRBV29-1 to TRBJ2-5, with D unresolved. V was trimmed by 1 base and J by 7 bases, leaving 16 bases between them. Germline-derived CDR1 and CDR2 are SQVTM and ANQGSEA. This CDR3 spans 14 amino acids. The CDR3 loop reads CSVEGDVMGGTQYF. The CDR3 DNA reads as TGCAGCGTTGAAGGCGACGTGATGGGTGGGACCCAGTACTTC. Based on the CDR3 plus reference TRBV29-1 and TRBJ2-5, the full variable domain is SAVISQKPSRDICQRGTSLTIQCQVDSQVTMMFWYRQQPGQSLTLIATANQGSEATYESGFVIDKFPISRPNLTFSTLTVSNMSPEDSSIYLCSVEGDVMGGTQYFGPGTRLLVL.

V usage is TRBV9 and J usage is TRBJ1-4; D gene ambiguous. From germline, CDR1 is SGDLS and CDR2 YYNGEE. The CDR3 is 16 amino acids. V lost 4 bases and J 6 bases, leaving 19 bases between the germline ends. In DNA, the CDR3 is TGTGCCAGCAGCCCCATGGTGAGGGAGTTGGATGAAAAACTGTTTTTT. This encodes CASSPMVRELDEKLFF.

This clonotype came up many times. At one boundary the junction diverges from the germline segment, which might be a read error. J is TRBJ2-2 and V is TRBV2; no clear D gene. CDR1 is SNHLY, CDR2 FYNNEI, per germline. This CDR3 contains 12 residues. The CDR3 region is CASSYNNGELFF. In DNA form, the CDR3 reads TGTGCCAGCAGTTATAACAACGGGGAGCTGTTTTTT.

This clonotype was picked up a small number of times. The chain uses TRBV7-9 and TRBJ1-4; D not resolved. The germline V gene has CDR1 SEHNR and CDR2 FQNEAQ (reference sequence). With 3 bases removed from V and 5 bases from J, the gap between germline ends came to 22 bases. The CDR3 contains 18 residues. CDR3 nucleotide sequence: TGTGCCAGCAGCTTGCAAAAACTCGGGGTGAGCCGGAATGAAAAACTGTTTTTT. Amino acid sequence: CASSLQKLGVSRNEKLFF.

This chain uses TRBV12-3 or TRBV12-4 with TRBJ2-7, with 7 positions matching TRBD1. The CDR3 length is 16 residues. The ends lost 1 base at V and 5 bases at J; junction bases unmatched: 11. The DNA of the CDR3 is TGTGCCAGCAGTTTAGGTCCCCCTACAGGGGTTCACGAGCAGTACTTC. The encoded protein is CASSLGPPTGVHEQYF.

The rearrangement uses TRBV3-1 and TRBJ2-5; 10 bases match TRBD2. V lost 1 base and J lost 4; bases outside the gene matches: 9. Germline V gives CDR1 LGHDT, CDR2 YNNKEL (reference sequence). The CDR3 is 17 amino acids. The CDR3 loop is CASSQGLAGARGETQYF. In nucleotides, the CDR3 is TGTGCCAGCAGCCAAGGGCTAGCGGGAGCGAGGGGAGAGACCCAGTACTTC.